These T cell receptor beta chains were read from a single sample in a study of blood T cell repertoires in COVID-19. The data were produced by immunoSEQ multiplex PCR, yet TCRdb's version contains in-frame clones alone and is incomplete. The data hold about 350,000 clones, with roughly 86% observed a single time. The sequencing input was PBMCs or T cells enriched from blood (not recorded which). These receptors originate from a young woman who had been exposed to COVID-19. CDR3s include the opening cysteine and the closing phenylalanine or tryptophan. The D gene is left open where the match is weak. Rows give clone size only sometimes, using once, few, many, or a class for an expanded clone.

d_call j_call clone_size v_call cdr3_nt cdr3_aa
TRBD1 TRBJ2-7 NA TRBV6-5 TGTGCCAGCAGTTCTACGGGACAGGGGGTTGTCTACGAGCAGTACTTC CASSSTGQGVVYEQYF
TRBD2 TRBJ2-7 NA TRBV13 TGTGCCAGCAGCCTAGAACCGGGACTAGTGGTCTACGAGCAGTACTTC CASSLEPGLVVYEQYF
TRBD1 TRBJ1-4 NA TRBV15 TGTGCCACCAGCAGGCCTCAAGGGACAGCTAATGAAAAACTGTTTTTT CATSRPQGTANEKLFF
TRBD1 TRBJ2-2 NA TRBV10-3 TGTGCCATCAGTGGTGACAGGGCCCCCGGGGAGCTGTTTTTT CAISGDRAPGELFF
NA TRBJ2-3 NA TRBV19 TGTGCCAGTAACTCCCGGGCAGATACGCAGTATTTT CASNSRADTQYF
NA TRBJ2-3 NA TRBV30 TGTGCCTGGAGTGTACCGGGTGTACCAGATACGCAGTATTTT CAWSVPGVPDTQYF
TRBD2 TRBJ2-3 NA TRBV9 TGTGCCAGCAGCCCACTAGCGGGAGCAACAGATACGCAGTATTTT CASSPLAGATDTQYF
TRBD1 TRBJ2-7 few TRBV19 TGTGCCAGTAGTATCGGACAGGCGGATCTGTCCGAGCAGTACTTC CASSIGQADLSEQYF
NA TRBJ1-6 NA TRBV2 TGTGCCAGCATCCGGGGTTATAATTCACCCCTCCACTTT CASIRGYNSPLHF
NA TRBJ1-2 NA TRBV7-9 TGTGCCAGCAGCTTAGCCCTGACTATAAGCTATGGCTACACCTTC CASSLALTISYGYTF
TRBD1 TRBJ1-2 NA TRBV2 TGTGCCAGCTTAGACAGGGGGCGATCTGGCTACACTTTC CASLDRGRSGYTF
TRBD1 TRBJ1-5 NA TRBV27 TGTGCCAGCAGTTCTAAAACCTCCGGGACAGGGGGCACTCAGCCCCAGCATTTT CASSSKTSGTGGTQPQHF
TRBD1 TRBJ2-7 NA TRBV5-1 TGCGCCAGCAGCCGGGGACAGGGGTCCTACGAGCAGTACTTC CASSRGQGSYEQYF
TRBD1 TRBJ1-2 few TRBV5-1 TGCGCCAGCAGTCCCGGGACAGGGGACTATGGCTACACCTTC CASSPGTGDYGYTF
TRBD1 TRBJ1-1 NA TRBV4-2 TGTGCCAGCAGCCAAGAGGGTAGGGGGCTAGGGGTGAACACTGAAGCTTTCTTT CASSQEGRGLGVNTEAFF
TRBD1 TRBJ2-2 few TRBV4-2 TGTGCCAGCAGCCACGGGACAGGGGGAACCGGGGAGCTGTTTTTT CASSHGTGGTGELFF
NA TRBJ2-5 NA TRBV5-1 TGCGCCAGCAGCTTGGGGAGGGCTCAAGAGACCCAGTACTTC CASSLGRAQETQYF
TRBD1 TRBJ1-1 NA TRBV18 TGTGCCAGCTCACTACGGACAGGGGAGAACACTGAAGCTTTCTTT CASSLRTGENTEAFF
TRBD2 TRBJ2-1 NA TRBV6-1 TGTGCCAGCAGTGACTGGGGCGCGGGAGGGCCAAATGAGCAGTTCTTC CASSDWGAGGPNEQFF
NA TRBJ2-7 NA TRBV28 TGTGCCAGCACCCCCCTGGGAGGCGAGCAGTACTTC CASTPLGGEQYF
NA TRBJ2-6 NA TRBV19 TGTGCCAGTAGTAGCCAGGGGTCTGGGGCCAACGTCCTGACTTTC CASSSQGSGANVLTF
TRBD1 TRBJ2-7 NA TRBV10-1 TGCGCCAGCAGTGAGTCATGGGACAGGAAAGAGCAGTACTTC CASSESWDRKEQYF
TRBD1 TRBJ1-4 NA TRBV2 TGTGCCAGCAGTGAAATCTGGGGAATTTCGGGACAGGGGGATGAAAAACTGTTTTTT CASSEIWGISGQGDEKLFF
NA TRBJ2-7 NA TRBV27 TGTGCCAGCAGTTGGGGAAATAGGGGAAACGAGCAGTACTTC CASSWGNRGNEQYF
TRBD1 TRBJ1-1 NA TRBV5-1 TGCGCCAGCAGCCAGCCATCGGACAGGAAAGCTTTCTTT CASSQPSDRKAFF
NA TRBJ2-1 NA TRBV2 TGTGCCAGCAGTGCGAGCGGCTCCTACAATGAGCAGTTCTTC CASSASGSYNEQFF
TRBD1 TRBJ2-1 once TRBV7-9 TGTGCCAGCAGCCCCATGGCAGGGGGCCTTCACAATGAGCAGTTCTTC CASSPMAGGLHNEQFF
NA TRBJ1-5 NA TRBV5-6 TGTGCCAGCAGCTTAGGCACAGGGCGTTATTATAGCAATCAGCCCCAGCATTTT CASSLGTGRYYSNQPQHF
NA TRBJ2-1 NA TRBV28 TGTGCCAGCAGTTTTTCAAGACGGGAGCGTTCCAATGAGCAGTTCTTC CASSFSRRERSNEQFF